This TCR beta chain was identified in a study of technical replicates of blood from a handful of donors. Here immunoSEQ multiplex PCR was the method, and the copy in TCRdb shows in-frame clones only, minus some. The data hold 55,000 to 75,000 clones, with over 85% observed a single time. This clone was seen once. V was trimmed by 8 bases and J by 5 bases, leaving 9 bases between them. Germline CDR1 SGHAT, CDR2 FQNNGV. This CDR3 region has 11 residues. This TCR was recovered from a human donor in good health. Some clones in this sample may be carry-over from other donors' samples. Source material: PBMCs. The chain carries TRBV11-2 and TRBJ2-5, with D possibly TRBD2 on 5 matching bases. CDR3 sequence reads: CASEGRETQYF. The CDR3 DNA reads TGTGCCAGCGAGGGCCGGGAGACCCAGTACTTC.